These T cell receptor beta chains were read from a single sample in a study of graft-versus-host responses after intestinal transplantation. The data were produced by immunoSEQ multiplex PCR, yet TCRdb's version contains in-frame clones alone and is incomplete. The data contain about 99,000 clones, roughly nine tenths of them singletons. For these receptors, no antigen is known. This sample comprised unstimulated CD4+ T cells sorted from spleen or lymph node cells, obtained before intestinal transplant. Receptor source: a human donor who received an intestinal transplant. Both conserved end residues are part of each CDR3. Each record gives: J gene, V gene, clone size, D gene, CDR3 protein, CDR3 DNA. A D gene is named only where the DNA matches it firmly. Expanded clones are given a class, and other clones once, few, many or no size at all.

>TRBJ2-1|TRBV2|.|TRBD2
CASSGSRLAGVTYNEQFF
TGTGCCAGCAGCGGCTCCAGACTAGCGGGAGTGACCTACAATGAGCAGTTCTTC
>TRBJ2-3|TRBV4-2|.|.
CASSQDWHNTDTQYF
TGTGCCAGCAGCCAAGATTGGCACAACACAGATACGCAGTATTTT
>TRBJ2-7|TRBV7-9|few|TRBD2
CASSHPGLAASEQYF
TGTGCCAGCAGCCACCCGGGACTAGCCGCGTCCGAGCAGTACTTC
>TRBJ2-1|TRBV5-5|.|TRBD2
CASSLHAGDHYNEQFF
TGTGCCAGCAGCTTGCATGCGGGGGACCACTACAATGAGCAGTTCTTC
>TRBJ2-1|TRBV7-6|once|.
CASSRGLSEQFF
TGTGCCAGCAGCCGGGGTTTGAGTGAGCAGTTCTTC
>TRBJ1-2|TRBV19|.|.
CASSIKGSEGGGYTF
TGTGCCAGTAGTATAAAGGGCAGCGAAGGGGGAGGCTACACCTTC
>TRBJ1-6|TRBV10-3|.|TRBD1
CAISSGTGDNSPLHF
TGTGCCATCAGCTCCGGGACAGGGGATAATTCACCCCTCCACTTT
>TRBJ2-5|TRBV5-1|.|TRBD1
CASSLTGTEETQYF
TGCGCCAGCAGCTTAACCGGGACAGAAGAGACCCAGTACTTC
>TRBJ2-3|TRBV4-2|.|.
CASSQEGFQTDTQYF
TGTGCCAGCAGCCAAGAGGGGTTTCAGACAGATACGCAGTATTTT
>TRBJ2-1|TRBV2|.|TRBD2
CASTMTSGRVGEQFF
TGTGCCAGCACTATGACTAGCGGGAGGGTTGGTGAGCAGTTCTTC
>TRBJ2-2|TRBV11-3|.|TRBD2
CASSPGTSGGWELFF
TGTGCCAGCAGCCCGGGGACTAGCGGGGGTTGGGAGCTGTTTTTT
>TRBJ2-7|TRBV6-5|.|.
CASSYSRGYEQYF
TGTGCCAGCAGTTACTCTAGGGGCTACGAGCAGTACTTC
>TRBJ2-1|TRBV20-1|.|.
CSARRGRNFF
TGCAGTGCTAGAAGGGGTAGAAACTTCTTC
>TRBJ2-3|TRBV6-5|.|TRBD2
CASRAGGSTDTQYF
TGTGCCAGCAGGGCGGGGGGCAGCACAGATACGCAGTATTTT
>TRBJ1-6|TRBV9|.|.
CASSVDNPGNSPLHF
TGTGCCAGCAGCGTTGATAACCCTGGAAATTCACCCCTCCACTTT
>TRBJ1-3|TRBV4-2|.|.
CASSQRAPAGVPLSSGNTIYF
TGTGCCAGCAGCCAAAGGGCCCCGGCAGGGGTCCCCCTGAGCTCTGGAAACACCATATATTTT
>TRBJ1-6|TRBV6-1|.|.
CASMGDPSYNSPLHF
TGTGCCAGCATGGGAGATCCCTCCTATAATTCACCCCTCCACTTT
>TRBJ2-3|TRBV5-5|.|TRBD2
CASSRPKLAGGRTDTQYF
TGTGCCAGCAGCAGACCAAAACTAGCGGGGGGTCGCACAGATACGCAGTATTTT
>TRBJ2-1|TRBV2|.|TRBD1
CASLRDRAIYNEQFF
TGTGCCAGCCTCCGGGACAGGGCTATTTACAATGAGCAGTTCTTC
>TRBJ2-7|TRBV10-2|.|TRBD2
CASSDRSSGSFYEQYF
TGCGCCAGCAGTGATCGTTCTAGCGGGAGCTTCTACGAGCAGTACTTC
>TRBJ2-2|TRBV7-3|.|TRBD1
CASRQTGTGVAGELFF
TGTGCCAGCAGGCAAACCGGGACAGGCGTTGCCGGGGAGCTGTTTTTT
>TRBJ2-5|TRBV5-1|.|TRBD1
CASSLGDRTNGETQYF
TGCGCCAGCAGCTTGGGGGACAGAACGAACGGGGAGACCCAGTACTTC
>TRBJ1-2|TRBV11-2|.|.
CASSLGRGAYGYTF
TGTGCCAGCAGCTTGGGCAGGGGTGCCTATGGCTACACCTTC
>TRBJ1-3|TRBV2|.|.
CASRLGDLSGNTIYF
TGTGCCAGCAGGTTGGGGGATCTCTCTGGAAACACCATATATTTT
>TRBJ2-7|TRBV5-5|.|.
CASSLAATAYEQYF
TGTGCCAGCAGCTTGGCGGCCACAGCCTACGAGCAGTACTTC
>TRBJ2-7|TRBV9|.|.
CASSVDGGSSYEQYF
TGTGCCAGCAGCGTAGACGGCGGAAGCTCCTACGAGCAGTACTTC
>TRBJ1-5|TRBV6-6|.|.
CASSYTGEQPQHF
TGTGCCAGCAGTTACACAGGAGAGCAGCCCCAGCATTTT
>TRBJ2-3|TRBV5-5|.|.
CASSFLTSTDTQYF
TGTGCCAGCAGCTTCCTTACCAGCACAGATACGCAGTATTTT
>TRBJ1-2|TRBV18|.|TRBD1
CASSPPEGAGYTF
TGTGCCAGCTCACCCCCCGAGGGGGCCGGCTACACCTTC
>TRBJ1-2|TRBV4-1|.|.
CASRISPTDYGYTF
TGCGCCAGCCGAATATCCCCCACGGATTATGGCTACACCTTC
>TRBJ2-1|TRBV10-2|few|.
CASSDRGWSYNEQFF
TGCGCCAGCAGTGATAGGGGGTGGTCCTACAATGAGCAGTTCTTC
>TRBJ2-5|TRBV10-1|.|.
CATRALETQYF
TGCGCCACCCGGGCGTTAGAGACCCAGTACTTC